This T cell receptor (beta chain) was recovered during a study of blood T cell repertoires in COVID-19. Study-level information: T cells, B-cell-depleted T cells, or PBMCs provided the cDNA or gDNA that served as material.

V was trimmed by 0 bases and J by 0 bases, leaving 9 bases between them. Germline CDR1 reads MGHRA; CDR2 reads YSYEKL. The CDR3 runs to 15 residues. Assay: immunoSEQ multiplex PCR; the TCRdb copy retains only in-frame clones and omits some. The sample lists roughly 370,000 clones, about 86% occurring once. All enrollees were roughly 18 to 90 years old and from around 25 US areas. The chain couples TRBV4-1 to TRBJ2-7; no clear D gene. The source is a woman aged 45 to 65 who had recovered from COVID-19. Sequenced sample: PBMCs or T cells enriched from blood (not recorded which). CDR3 DNA: TGCGCCAGCAGCCAAGACAGCGTGAGCTCCTACGAGCAGTACTTC. It yields the protein CASSQDSVSSYEQYF.